These T cell receptor beta chains were read from a single sample in a study of CD8 T cells in Susac syndrome. TCRdb reprocessed the immunoSEQ multiplex PCR reads via MiXCR and lists one record per CDR3 protein. The data show around 110,000 distinct CDR3 sequences, approximately 93% seen once. The material sequenced was CD8+ T cells from PBMCs. These receptors were obtained from a human donor with Susac syndrome. CDR3s include the opening cysteine and the closing phenylalanine or tryptophan. A D gene is named only where the DNA matches it firmly. Size is stated for part of the rows, as once, few or many counts, or as a class when the clone is expanded.

-,TRBV5-1,18,TRBJ1-4,TRBD1,TGCGCCAGCAGCCCAGGACAGGGGGCGGATAGTTTTAGTGAAAAACTGTTTTTT,CASSPGQGADSFSEKLFF
once,TRBV2,13,TRBJ2-7,-,TGTGCCAGCAGTGAGGAGACCTCCTACGAGCAGTACTTC,CASSEETSYEQYF
-,TRBV3-1,16,TRBJ2-4,-,TGTGCCAGCAGCCATCGTTCCGGACGGGAGAGAAACATTCAGTACTTC,CASSHRSGRERNIQYF
-,TRBV20-1,13,TRBJ2-7,TRBD1,TGCAGTGCCGGGACAGTGAACTCCTACGAGCAGTACTTC,CSAGTVNSYEQYF
-,TRBV9,18,TRBJ1-1,-,TGTGCCAGCAGCGCCTACCACAATCTCAGGGACCACGATGCCGAGGCTTTCTTT,CASSAYHNLRDHDAEAFF
-,TRBV7-9,15,TRBJ2-2,-,TGTGCCAGCGAACCTACCCAGACAGGCCTCGGGGAGCTGTTTTTT,CASEPTQTGLGELFF
-,TRBV12-3/TRBV12-4,13,TRBJ2-1,-,TGTGCCAGCAGTTATGTTTATTCCAATGAGCAGTTCTTC,CASSYVYSNEQFF
-,TRBV9,15,TRBJ1-5,-,TGTGCCAGCAGCGTAGGCTCGATGGTCAATCAGCCCCAGCATTTT,CASSVGSMVNQPQHF
-,TRBV7-8,17,TRBJ2-2,TRBD1,TGTGCCAGCAGCTTACCAAGGACAGGTCGGGGCACCGGGGAGCTGTTTTTT,CASSLPRTGRGTGELFF
-,TRBV20-1,14,TRBJ1-6,-,TGCAGTGCTAGAGGCAACTCCTATAATTCACCCCTCCACTTT,CSARGNSYNSPLHF
-,TRBV5-4,14,TRBJ2-3,-,TGTGCCAGCAGCTTGGAAGTTAGCACAGATACGCAGTATTTT,CASSLEVSTDTQYF
-,TRBV4-2,13,TRBJ2-1,-,TGTGCCAGCAGCCCCGGAGGGGGCGATGAGCAGTTCTTC,CASSPGGGDEQFF
-,TRBV4-2,18,TRBJ2-2,TRBD2,TGTGCCAGCAGCCAAGGGATTCCGCGGGGGGTGGACACCGGGGAGCTGTTTTTT,CASSQGIPRGVDTGELFF
-,TRBV3-1,16,TRBJ2-1,-,TGTGCCAGCAGCCAAGATCCGGAGGAAGGATACAATGAGCAGTTCTTC,CASSQDPEEGYNEQFF
-,TRBV3-1,16,TRBJ2-2,-,TGTGCCAGCAGCCAAGTCGCGGGGACGAACACCGGGGAGCTGTTTTTT,CASSQVAGTNTGELFF
-,TRBV27,16,TRBJ2-1,TRBD1,TGTGCCAGCAGTGCCCTCGGACAGGGATTCTACAATGAGCAGTTCTTC,CASSALGQGFYNEQFF
-,TRBV5-4,16,TRBJ2-2,TRBD1,TGTGCCAGCAGCTTGGAAGGCAGGGGGCTATCGGGGGAGCTGTTTTTT,CASSLEGRGLSGELFF
-,TRBV6-4,15,TRBJ2-1,TRBD2,TGTGCCAGCAGTGATGAGGCGGGGGTATACAATGAGCAGTTCTTC,CASSDEAGVYNEQFF
once,TRBV9,16,TRBJ2-1,-,TGTGCCAGCAGCGGCACGGGGTCGATTACCTACAATGAGCAGTTCTTC,CASSGTGSITYNEQFF
-,TRBV12-3/TRBV12-4,12,TRBJ1-1,-,TGTGCCAGCAGTCCATGGGACACTGAAGCTTTCTTT,CASSPWDTEAFF
-,TRBV6-5,14,TRBJ1-5,TRBD1,TGTGCCAGCAGTCCAGGGGGCCCCTATCAGCCCCAGCATTTT,CASSPGGPYQPQHF
-,TRBV29-1,11,TRBJ2-3,-,TGCAGCGTTGAGGCAACAGGGCATCGGTATTTT,CSVEATGHRYF
-,TRBV3-1,15,TRBJ2-5,TRBD2,TGTGCCAGCAGTCGGGTAGCGGGGCTCCAAGAGACCCAGTACTTC,CASSRVAGLQETQYF
-,TRBV9,14,TRBJ2-1,TRBD2,TGTGCCAGCAGCGCGTCTAGCGGACTTGAAGAGCAGTTCTTC,CASSASSGLEEQFF
-,TRBV7-8,17,TRBJ2-7,-,TGTGCCAGCAGCACCGAAATCCGGGGGCCCCCCTCCTACGAGCAGTACTTC,CASSTEIRGPPSYEQYF
-,TRBV29-1,16,TRBJ2-7,-,TGCAGCGTTGGGGGGCCTCAGGGAAAGCGGTCCTACGAGCAGTACTTC,CSVGGPQGKRSYEQYF
-,TRBV9,13,TRBJ2-1,-,TGTGCCAGCAGCGTAGAGTCCCGAAATGAGCAGTTCTTC,CASSVESRNEQFF
few,TRBV27,14,TRBJ1-5,-,TGTGCCAGCTCTTTGGGAGGTAGCAATCAGCCCCAGCATTTT,CASSLGGSNQPQHF
once,TRBV9,12,TRBJ2-3,-,TGTGCCAGCAGCCTGGGGATGGATACGCAGTATTTT,CASSLGMDTQYF
-,TRBV20-1,13,TRBJ2-5,-,TGCAGTGCTAGAGCCAGGGTAGAAGAGACCCAGTACTTC,CSARARVEETQYF
-,TRBV5-1,15,TRBJ2-6,-,TGCGCCAGCAGCTATGAGGGCTCTGGGGCCAACGTCCTGACTTTC,CASSYEGSGANVLTF
-,TRBV12-3/TRBV12-4,12,TRBJ2-3,-,TGTGCCAGCAGTCCGTACACAGATACGCAGTATTTT,CASSPYTDTQYF
-,TRBV5-4,18,TRBJ2-7,TRBD2,TGTGCCAGCAGCTTGAAAGGGCGAAGAAGCGGGGAGTCCTACGAGCAGTACTTC,CASSLKGRRSGESYEQYF
-,TRBV7-9,14,TRBJ2-5,-,TGTGCCAGCAGCTTGGTCGGGGAGTGGGAGACCCAGTACTTC,CASSLVGEWETQYF
-,TRBV3-1,16,TRBJ2-5,TRBD2,TGTGCCAGCAGCCCGAATAGCGGGGGGGCACAAGAGACCCAGTACTTC,CASSPNSGGAQETQYF
-,TRBV6-6,14,TRBJ1-2,TRBD1,TGTGCCAGCAGGGGACAGGGGGTTAACTATGGCTACACCTTC,CASRGQGVNYGYTF
-,TRBV4-3,17,TRBJ2-7,-,TGCGCCAGCAGCCAAGATGGGGCAGGGGCTCTTTGGGACGAGCAGTACTTC,CASSQDGAGALWDEQYF
-,TRBV12-3/TRBV12-4,14,TRBJ2-5,-,TGTGCCAGCAGGCTTGGGGAGACAGGTCCGACCCAGTACTTC,CASRLGETGPTQYF
-,TRBV12-3/TRBV12-4,10,TRBJ2-1,-,TGTGCCAGCAGTGATAATGAGCAGTTCTTC,CASSDNEQFF
-,TRBV20-1,15,TRBJ2-7,TRBD2,TGCAGTGCTAGAGAGTGGGCTGGGGGGGGTGGCGAGCAGTACTTC,CSAREWAGGGGEQYF
once,TRBV15,14,TRBJ2-7,-,TGTGCCACCAGCAGAGCTGGCAGGGTAGTCGAGCAGTACTTC,CATSRAGRVVEQYF
-,TRBV9,16,TRBJ1-6,-,TGTGCCAGCAGCGTAGGACAGAGCTCCTATAATTCACCCCTCCACTTT,CASSVGQSSYNSPLHF